The source of this TCR beta chain is a study of T cell responses to AZD1222 COVID-19 vaccine. Findings and limits, study-wide: Researchers report vaccine-associated CD4 TCRs spanning spike, with dominance at 160-218 and 743-854. Spike-specific TCR breadth and depth rose after two AZD1222 doses. Donors in the cohort were predominantly white British and more often female, and clonal diversity was possibly underestimated.

Remarks on this clone: Its cognate antigen is unknown.

This CDR3 is 13 amino acids long. V lost 2 bases and J 1 base, leaving 4 bases between the germline ends. Germline V gives CDR1 KGHSY, CDR2 FQNENV. Produced via immunoSEQ multiplex PCR; TCRdb's table is partial and in-frame only. The repertoire holds roughly 120,000 clones, with about 87% as singletons. The sequence derives from an adult in good health. The sample consisted of peripheral blood, taken on day 0 of AZD1222 vaccination. The chain employs TRBV16 and TRBJ2-3; no clear D gene. The CDR3 is CASSQLRTDTQYF. The CDR3 bases are TGTGCCAGCAGCCAACTGCGCACAGATACGCAGTATTTT.